This section outlines one T cell receptor beta chain sequence together with its context. V shed 2 bases and J 4 bases; nucleotides not matched to a gene: 6. This CDR3 is built from 17 residues. Germline V gives CDR1 LNHNV, CDR2 YYDKDF (reference sequence). The record originates from a study of T cell changes during pregnancy in multiple sclerosis. Produced via immunoSEQ multiplex PCR; TCRdb's table is partial and in-frame only. The table records around 63,000 clones, roughly 89% of them present only once. The origin of this receptor is a female donor in good health, enrolled as a control in a pregnancy study. The chain carries TRBV15 and TRBJ2-1, with 12 bases identical to TRBD2. Here the sequenced sample was peripheral blood, taken in the third trimester of pregnancy. This chain's CDR3 is CATSRHLAGGGYNEQFF. The CDR3 DNA sequence: TGTGCCACCAGCAGACACCTAGCGGGAGGGGGTTACAATGAGCAGTTCTTC.